This T cell receptor (beta chain) came from a study of CD8+CD57+ T cells in acquired aplastic anemia. Study-wide context: Sorted CD4+ and CD8+ cells gave an average of roughly 3.2 ug of DNA.

V was trimmed by 6 bases and J by 5 bases, leaving 10 bases between them. The CDR3 covers 13 residues. Per germline, CDR1 SGHTA and CDR2 FQGTGA. Comment on this clonotype: The antigen remains unidentified.

Investigators profiled TCR beta VDJ and CDR3 from genomic DNA template. TCRdb passed the reads through MiXCR, listing each CDR3 protein once. Here the sample spans hundreds of thousands of distinct CDR3 sequences, approximately 55% being singletons. Study-level results: Patients had around 30 CD8+ CDR3 sequences in common with controls (the shared set). Simpson's diversity of CD8+ cells was not significantly different in patients compared with controls.

This sequence joins TRBV7-3 and TRBJ2-2; D is uncertain. Sequenced input: sorted CD4+, CD8+, or CD8+CD57+ T cells (not recorded which) from PBMCs. The sequence derives from a human donor with severe aplastic anemia or a healthy control (not recorded which). The CDR3, as DNA: TGTGCCAGCAGTCCCCAGCTAACCGGGGAGCTGTTTTTT. It specifies CASSPQLTGELFF.